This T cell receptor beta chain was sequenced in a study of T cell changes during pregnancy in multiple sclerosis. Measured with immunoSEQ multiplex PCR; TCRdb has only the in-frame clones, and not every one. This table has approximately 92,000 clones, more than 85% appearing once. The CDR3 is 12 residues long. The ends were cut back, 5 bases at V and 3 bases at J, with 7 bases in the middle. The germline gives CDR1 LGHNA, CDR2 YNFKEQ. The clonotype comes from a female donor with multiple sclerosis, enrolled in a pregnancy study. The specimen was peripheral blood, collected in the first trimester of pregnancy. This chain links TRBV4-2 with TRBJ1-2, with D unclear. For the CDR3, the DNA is TGTGCCAGCAGCACACGGGACTATGGCTACACCTTC. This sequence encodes CASSTRDYGYTF.